This TCR beta chain was obtained from a study of blood T cell repertoires in COVID-19. CDR1 and CDR2 from the germline V gene are MRHNA and SNTAGT. The CDR3 extends over 16 amino acids. V lost 7 bases, J lost 3 bases, and 21 bases lay in between. TCRdb keeps only in-frame clones here, not all; method: immunoSEQ multiplex PCR. Altogether around 100,000 clones are present, 75% to 90% being singletons, with the ten largest covering 32%. The chain recombines TRBV6-4 with TRBJ1-1; a possible D gene is TRBD1 (5 bases). Sequencing was carried out using peripheral blood. This sequence was found in a woman of 80 years or more with acute or convalescent COVID-19. The CDR3 region has the DNA TGTGCCAGCACCCCCCCCGGGGGAGGGGAGGACACTGAAGCTTTCTTT. Residues: CASTPPGGGEDTEAFF.